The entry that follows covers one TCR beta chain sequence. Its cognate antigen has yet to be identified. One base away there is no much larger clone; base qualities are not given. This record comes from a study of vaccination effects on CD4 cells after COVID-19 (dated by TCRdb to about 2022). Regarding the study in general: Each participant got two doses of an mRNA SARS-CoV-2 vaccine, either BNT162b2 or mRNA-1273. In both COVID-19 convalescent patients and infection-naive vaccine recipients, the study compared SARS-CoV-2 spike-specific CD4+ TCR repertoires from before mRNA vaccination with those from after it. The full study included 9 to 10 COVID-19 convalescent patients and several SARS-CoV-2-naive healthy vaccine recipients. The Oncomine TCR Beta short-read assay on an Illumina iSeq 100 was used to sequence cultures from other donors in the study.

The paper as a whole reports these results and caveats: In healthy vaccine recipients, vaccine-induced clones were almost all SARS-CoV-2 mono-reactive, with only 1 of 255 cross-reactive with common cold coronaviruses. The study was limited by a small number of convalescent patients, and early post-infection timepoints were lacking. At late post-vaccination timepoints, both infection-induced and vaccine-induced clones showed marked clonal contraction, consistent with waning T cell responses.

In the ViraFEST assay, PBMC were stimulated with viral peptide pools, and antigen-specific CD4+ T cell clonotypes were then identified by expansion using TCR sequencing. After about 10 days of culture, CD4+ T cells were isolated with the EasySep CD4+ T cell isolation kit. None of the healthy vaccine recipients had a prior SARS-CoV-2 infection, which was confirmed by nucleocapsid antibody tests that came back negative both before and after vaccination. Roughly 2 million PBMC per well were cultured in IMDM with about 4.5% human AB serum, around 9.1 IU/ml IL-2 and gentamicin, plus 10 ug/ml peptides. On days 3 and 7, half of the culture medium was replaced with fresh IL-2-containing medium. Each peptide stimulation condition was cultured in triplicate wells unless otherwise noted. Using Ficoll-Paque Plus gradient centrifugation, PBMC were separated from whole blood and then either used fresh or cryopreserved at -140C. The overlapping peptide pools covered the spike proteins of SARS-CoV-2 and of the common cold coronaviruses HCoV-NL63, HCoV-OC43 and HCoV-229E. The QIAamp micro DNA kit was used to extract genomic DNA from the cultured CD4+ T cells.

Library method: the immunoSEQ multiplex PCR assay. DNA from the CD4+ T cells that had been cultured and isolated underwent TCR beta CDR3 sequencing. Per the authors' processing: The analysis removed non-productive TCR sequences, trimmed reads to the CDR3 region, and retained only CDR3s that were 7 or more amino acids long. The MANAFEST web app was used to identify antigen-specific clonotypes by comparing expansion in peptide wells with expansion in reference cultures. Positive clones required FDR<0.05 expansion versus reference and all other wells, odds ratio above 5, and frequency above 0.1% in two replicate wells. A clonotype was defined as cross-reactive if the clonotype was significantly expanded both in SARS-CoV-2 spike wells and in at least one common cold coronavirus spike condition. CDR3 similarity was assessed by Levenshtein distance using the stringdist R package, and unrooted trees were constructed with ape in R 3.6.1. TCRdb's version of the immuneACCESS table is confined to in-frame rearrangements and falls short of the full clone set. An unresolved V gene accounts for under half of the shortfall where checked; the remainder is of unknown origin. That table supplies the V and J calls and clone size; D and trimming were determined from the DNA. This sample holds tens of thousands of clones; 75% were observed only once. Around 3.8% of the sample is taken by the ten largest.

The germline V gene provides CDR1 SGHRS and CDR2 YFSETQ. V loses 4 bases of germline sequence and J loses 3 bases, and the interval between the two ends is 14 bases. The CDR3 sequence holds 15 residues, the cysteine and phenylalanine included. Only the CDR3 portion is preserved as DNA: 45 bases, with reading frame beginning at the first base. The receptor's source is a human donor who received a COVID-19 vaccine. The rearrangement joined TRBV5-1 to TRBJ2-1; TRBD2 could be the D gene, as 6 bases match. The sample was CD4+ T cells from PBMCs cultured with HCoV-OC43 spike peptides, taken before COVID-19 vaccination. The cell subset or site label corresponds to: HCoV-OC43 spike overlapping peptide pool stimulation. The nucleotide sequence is TGCGCCAGCAGCGGAGGGTCCCAGGGCTACAATGAGCAGTTCTTC. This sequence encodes CASSGGSQGYNEQFF.